The table lists the clone carrying this T cell receptor beta chain with a few counts. TCRdb reprocessed the PCR reads with MiXCR, giving one entry per CDR3 protein. The sample carries hundreds of thousands of distinct CDR3 sequences, about 20% recorded once. The sample belongs to a study of molecular identifiers for immune sequencing clone quantification. Germline V gene data show CDR1 as MNHEY and CDR2 as SMNVEV (reference sequence). The CDR3 is 13 residues long. V gave up 2 bases and J gave up 5 bases, with 9 bases separating them. The chain joins TRBV27 to TRBJ1-1; D unclear. Sequences were obtained from naive CD8+ T cells from blood, with Jurkat cell RNA spiked in. As for subset: FACS-sorted CD8+CD4-CCR7+CD45RA+ naive T cells. This clonotype was obtained from a human donor in good health. Some libraries in this study had Jurkat cell RNA spiked in. In DNA, the CDR3 is TGTGCCAGCAGTTTAGGGTTTAGTACTGAAGCTTTCTTT. Protein: CASSLGFSTEAFF.